The entry that follows covers one TCR beta chain sequence. Its recognized antigen is unknown. No quality values exist for individual bases; no much larger clone is one base distant. The sample originates from a study of cytomegalovirus exposure and HLA in healthy donors (dated by TCRdb to between 2016 and 2019). General notes on the study: An earlier analysis of under 600 of the donors reported more than 250 Gb of sequence data and around 110 million unique TCR beta sequences from approximately 180 million T cells. Roughly 300 gigabases of sequencing data and tens of millions of unique TCR sequences were included in an early release covering under 650 HLA-typed donors. Of the approximately 400 genotyped donors, approximately 83% fell in the genetic ancestry cluster associated with self-reported Caucasian donors. The study aimed to test whether cataloging public T cell receptors could reveal signatures of past pathogen exposure. The study profiled the T cell repertoires of 666 subjects by immunosequencing and related them to cytomegalovirus serostatus. In addition to the first cohort of 666 subjects, a separate validation cohort of some 120 different subjects was used. The study combined high-throughput TCR immunosequencing, statistical association of individual TCRs with disease status, and machine learning to predict cytomegalovirus infection status. In a later analysis, previously published TCR beta repertoires from about 670 donors were re-analyzed and high-resolution HLA genotyping was added so that TCR occurrence patterns could be studied. The later analysis used no new phenotypic data to find candidate immune exposures, relying instead on TCR beta sequences and their occurrence across donors. An earlier analysis of about 600 of the donors used high-throughput TCR beta sequencing to judge whether each TCR beta V gene segment behaved as functional or pseudogenic. Donor age, sex, ethnicity and CMV serostatus were collected together with the repertoire data. In a later genetic analysis, genome-wide SNP genotypes for about 60% of the 666 donors were used, and that subset was treated as a discovery cohort. Every discovery cohort repertoire had been produced on one sequencing platform. HLA typing included class I and class II loci at four-digit resolution. Typing coverage varied by locus: roughly 629-630 donors for A, B, C, DRB1 and DQB1; under 550 for DQA1; nearly 610 for DPA1; around 450 for DPB1. Four or five DR-DQ haplotypes were treated as single units for association and clustering because of strong linkage in the cohort. Among approximately 370 genotyped donors of the cohort, an average of roughly 230,000 unique TCR beta nucleotide sequences was sequenced per donor, of which roughly 17% were non-productive. The paper as a whole reports these results and caveats: Assigning TCR associations to individual alleles was difficult when HLA alleles, especially DR and DQ, strongly co-occurred. V-gene and J-gene trimming of TCR beta chains was associated with a missense DCLRE1C variant in a later genetic analysis, and the association was replicated in an independent cohort. A few of the identified cytomegalovirus-associated TCR beta chains were confirmed in vitro to be specific for cytomegalovirus antigens. In this cohort, only TCR beta chains were sequenced, and detectable features were limited by the absence of alpha or paired-chain data. The authors suggested that the approach could potentially be extended to other disease states and immunological phenotypes. Immune exposure information for the cohort was limited to CMV serostatus. In both the original and validation cohorts, the classifier was reported to diagnose cytomegalovirus status with high specificity and sensitivity. A group of highly shared sequence variants was considered likely to be a technical artifact of the sequencing pipeline. Some IMGT-functional V segments, including TRBV6-2 and TRBV6-3, could not be told apart with the 87-base-pair reads, so those segments were excluded. A further reported finding was that TCR beta sequences accurately predicted the HLA-A and HLA-B alleles for most subjects in the first cohort. Linkage disequilibrium might explain the correlated functional status among segregating V segments, but an unknown experimental factor could not be ruled out. The presence/absence analyses assumed that sequencing depth was roughly uniform across donors, and that assumption may not be true. Specific HLA alleles were associated with more than 15,000 TCR beta sequences at a false discovery rate of 0.05 in a later analysis. An earlier analysis of some 560 of the donors showed that most TCR beta V segments appeared in productive rearrangements either about 90% or about 30% of the time, which broadly matched IMGT annotations. In a later genetic analysis, fewer N-insertions in productive TCRs were reported among donors in an Asian-associated ancestry cluster than the roughly 700-donor mean. Because some donors lacked HLA typing at each locus, the association tests relied only on the typed subset. Several of the top co-occurrence clusters appeared to be linked to parvovirus B19, influenza, CMV and Epstein-Barr virus, according to a later analysis. Because counts were too low, 15 to 20 rarely observed V segments, including chromosome 9 orphons, were excluded from the earlier analysis of under 650 of the donors. Compared with equally common non-associated chains, HLA-associated TCR beta chains in a later analysis were more clonally expanded and had lower generation probabilities. While some public TCRs were present in many individuals, most TCR sequences turned up only very rarely across donors. The study listed approximately 160 TCR beta chains as associated with cytomegalovirus. According to a later analysis, most CMV-associated TCR beta chains appeared to be HLA-restricted, and the HLA associations seemed to be driven largely by CMV exposure. In a later analysis, the rate of TCR association differed among HLA loci, with DRB1 alleles having the most associated TCRs and HLA-C alleles having the fewest.

In total, 500 to 700 healthy bone marrow donors made up the cohort. At the time of sampling, all cohort members were nominally healthy, though unrecorded immune exposures were likely present. The donor was CMV seronegative and was included in the group of under 450 seronegative cohort members. Each donor provided a peripheral blood sample, and peripheral blood mononuclear cells were used for TCR beta sequencing. Genomic DNA extraction from the blood cell samples was performed with the Qiagen DNeasy Blood Extraction Kit. The protocol used for the library was the immunoSEQ multiplex PCR assay. For the multiplex PCR, a mixture combining 60 forward primers for TCR Vbeta segments and 13 reverse primers for TCR Jbeta segments was used. Amplification of the CDR3 region of rearranged TCR beta genes was performed with a multiplex PCR assay on genomic DNA. Amplified TCR beta libraries were sequenced as 87-base-pair reads on the Illumina HiSeq System. The authors' analysis ran thus. A later analysis tallied around 87 million unique TCR beta chains across the 666 repertoires, and about 10 million of those chains were shared by two or more donors. Raw reads were error-corrected and collapsed into unique sequences by a nearest-neighbor algorithm in which closely related sequences were merged to remove PCR and sequencing errors. CDR3 sequences were aligned to IMGT reference sequences to assign V, D and J gene segments. For a sequence to be retained, at least a six-nucleotide match to both a V gene segment and a J gene segment was required. Rearrangements were classified as productive when the CDR3 lacked stop codons and remained in frame with V and J, and all other rearrangements were classified as non-productive. Following IMGT convention, CDR3 was defined as the stretch from the second conserved V-encoded cysteine to the conserved J-encoded phenylalanine. The earlier analysis of approximately 590 of the donors excluded any sequence lacking an unambiguous match to a single V gene segment. An earlier analysis of around 600 of the donors classified V segments as functional when productive rearrangements were above 56.7% and as segregating when the standard deviation between donors was above 5%. A statistical classification framework was built for diagnosing cytomegalovirus status from the catalog of TCR beta chain sequences. A later analysis assigned V and J genes by comparing TCR nucleotide sequences with IMGT/GENE-DB human TR gene sequences. A later analysis assigned CDR3 sequences and most-parsimonious VDJ recombination scenarios with the TCRdist pipeline. In a later analysis, each TCR beta chain was defined by its CDR3 amino acid sequence together with its V-gene family, and reads without a unique V-gene family were excluded. In a later analysis, nearly 600 highly shared, low-generation-probability nucleotide sequences were removed to address suspected cross-contamination and a sequencing artifact. A later analysis calculated a clonal expansion index for each public chain from normalized within-repertoire ranks of inferred template counts. A later analysis computed generation probabilities with a VDJ recombination model fitted to out-of-frame rearrangements, and checked the results against IGoR. Hypergeometric tests were used in a later analysis to score TCR-TCR, TCR-HLA and TCR-CMV co-occurrence, with a repertoire-size bias correction applied to the TCR pairs. A later analysis estimated false discovery rates by permuting HLA or CMV assignments 20 times. A later analysis grouped co-occurring TCRs with DBSCAN, adding TCRdist sequence similarity when clustering within HLA-allele-positive subsets. For co-occurrence clustering, repertoires with fewer than 30,000 or more than 120,000 public chains were excluded, along with 5 or 6 repertoires with anomalous nucleotide sharing. TCRdb re-hosts the immuneACCESS table, in-frame sequences only. Its copies lack some clones; in the studies checked, an unresolved V gene accounts for under half of them, and the cause for the rest is not known. The V and J calls and clone size come from that table; D and trimming were worked out from the DNA. This sample gives 100,000 to 150,000 clones in total; about 82% of them show up just once. Jointly, the top ten make up 5% to 5.5% of the sample.

V lost 2 bases and J lost 1 base; the stretch between them is 8 bases long. The germline V gene (reference sequence) sets CDR1 to MNHNY and CDR2 to SVGAGI. The CDR3 spans 15 residues, from the cysteine through the phenylalanine. Only the CDR3 portion is preserved as DNA: 45 bases, with reading frame beginning at the first base. The receptor was isolated from a young man in good health and CMV-seronegative. Sample: PBMCs. The chain employs TRBV6-6 and TRBJ2-2; the D segment could be TRBD1, given 5 matching bases. The DNA reads TGTGCCAGCAGTTACGCGACAGTGAACACCGGGGAGCTGTTTTTT. Its translation reads: CASSYATVNTGELFF.